This is a list of T cell receptor beta chains from one sample in a study of cytotoxic CD8 clonotypes in ibrutinib-treated CLL. Method: immunoSEQ multiplex PCR; TCRdb's copy keeps in-frame clones and lacks some. The table has roughly 180,000 clones, 84% seen once. This specimen consisted of PBMCs, obtained after 24 months of ibrutinib treatment. The origin of the receptors is a human donor with chronic lymphocytic leukemia. The CDR3 runs from the conserved cysteine through the conserved F or W. Each record gives: D gene, J gene, clone size, V gene, CDR3 DNA, CDR3 protein. A D gene is named only where the DNA matches it firmly. Expanded clones are given a class, and other clones once, few, many or no size at all.

D gene: NA
J gene: TRBJ2-7
clone size: NA
V gene: TRBV5-1
CDR3 DNA: TGCGCCAGCAGCTTGGCCTCGGGGGTAATCTACGAGCAGTACTTC
CDR3 protein: CASSLASGVIYEQYF

D gene: NA
J gene: TRBJ1-1
clone size: once
V gene: TRBV6-5
CDR3 DNA: TGTGCCAGCAGTTCCCCAGGGACCAGTGAAGCTTTCTTT
CDR3 protein: CASSSPGTSEAFF

D gene: TRBD2
J gene: TRBJ2-7
clone size: once
V gene: TRBV7-3
CDR3 DNA: TGTGCCAGCAGCTTAACGCAAAGCGGGAAAGGGGAGCAGTACTTC
CDR3 protein: CASSLTQSGKGEQYF

D gene: NA
J gene: TRBJ1-2
clone size: once
V gene: TRBV6-5
CDR3 DNA: TGTGCCAGCACTCACCCGGGGCCCTATGGCTACACCTTC
CDR3 protein: CASTHPGPYGYTF

D gene: NA
J gene: TRBJ2-6
clone size: NA
V gene: TRBV29-1
CDR3 DNA: TGCAGCGTTGAATTTAGGGCTGGGGCCAACGTCCTGACTTTC
CDR3 protein: CSVEFRAGANVLTF

D gene: TRBD2
J gene: TRBJ2-3
clone size: NA
V gene: TRBV7-2
CDR3 DNA: TGTGCCAGCAGCTTTTCTAGCGGGAGTTTAAGTACGCAGTATTTT
CDR3 protein: CASSFSSGSLSTQYF

D gene: TRBD1
J gene: TRBJ1-1
clone size: NA
V gene: TRBV29-1
CDR3 DNA: TGCAGCGTTGAAAAGGGTGACGGACAGGGCCGAAACACTGAAGCTTTCTTT
CDR3 protein: CSVEKGDGQGRNTEAFF

D gene: TRBD1
J gene: TRBJ1-2
clone size: NA
V gene: TRBV6-5
CDR3 DNA: TGTGCCAGCACCTATTTGGACAGGGGGGATGGCTACACCTTC
CDR3 protein: CASTYLDRGDGYTF

D gene: NA
J gene: TRBJ2-3
clone size: NA
V gene: TRBV19
CDR3 DNA: TGTGCCAGTAGGGCCACTAGCACAGATACGCAGTATTTT
CDR3 protein: CASRATSTDTQYF

D gene: NA
J gene: TRBJ1-3
clone size: NA
V gene: TRBV11-2
CDR3 DNA: TGTGCCAGCAGCTTAAGTTCTGGGGGACGGGGGAGCTCTGGAAACACCATATATTTT
CDR3 protein: CASSLSSGGRGSSGNTIYF

D gene: NA
J gene: TRBJ2-2
clone size: NA
V gene: TRBV7-9
CDR3 DNA: TGTGCCAGCAGCGCCATGCTGGCCTCGGGACTCATCACCGGGGAGCTGTTTTTT
CDR3 protein: CASSAMLASGLITGELFF

D gene: NA
J gene: TRBJ2-2
clone size: NA
V gene: TRBV7-2
CDR3 DNA: TGTGCCAGCAGCGTGACAGGAATGAACACCGGGGAGCTGTTTTTT
CDR3 protein: CASSVTGMNTGELFF

D gene: NA
J gene: TRBJ2-7
clone size: NA
V gene: TRBV28
CDR3 DNA: TGTGCCAGCAGCACGACTAGCTACGAGCAGTACTTC
CDR3 protein: CASSTTSYEQYF

D gene: TRBD2
J gene: TRBJ2-5
clone size: NA
V gene: TRBV27
CDR3 DNA: TGTGCCAGCAGTTTGGGCTGGTCTACTAGCGGGAGTGACCAGTACTTC
CDR3 protein: CASSLGWSTSGSDQYF

D gene: TRBD1
J gene: TRBJ1-5
clone size: few
V gene: TRBV30
CDR3 DNA: TGTGCCTGGAGTACACAGGGGGCGACGGTTCAGCCCCAGCATTTT
CDR3 protein: CAWSTQGATVQPQHF

D gene: NA
J gene: TRBJ2-7
clone size: NA
V gene: TRBV4-3
CDR3 DNA: TGCGCCAGCAGCCCAAGTGGAGTTGGAGTCTCCTACGAGCAGTACTTC
CDR3 protein: CASSPSGVGVSYEQYF

D gene: NA
J gene: TRBJ1-1
clone size: NA
V gene: TRBV29-1
CDR3 DNA: TGCAGCGTTTCTGCGGGGGCGAACACTGAAGCTTTCTTT
CDR3 protein: CSVSAGANTEAFF